This T cell receptor (beta chain) was identified during a study of cytomegalovirus exposure and HLA in healthy donors. Study-level points and caveats: Certain sequence variants were highly shared and formed a cluster, and this cluster was likely a sequencing artifact.

Remarks on this clone: Its antigen is undetermined.

The PCR contained 60 Vbeta and 13 Jbeta primers. TCRdb's table, derived via immunoSEQ multiplex PCR, lists solely in-frame clones and lacks some. The sample records under 200,000 clones, almost 85% being singletons. In germline, CDR1 is SGDLS, CDR2 YYNGEE. V was pared by 2 bases and J by 2 bases, with 7 bases between. This CDR3 contains 13 residues. Input material: PBMCs. This clonotype originated in a woman between 45 and 60 years old in good health and CMV-seronegative. This chain joins TRBV9 and TRBJ1-1, with D perhaps matching TRBD1 (5 bases). CDR3 region: CASSVTANTEAFF. The CDR3 DNA follows: TGTGCCAGCAGCGTGACAGCCAACACTGAAGCTTTCTTT.